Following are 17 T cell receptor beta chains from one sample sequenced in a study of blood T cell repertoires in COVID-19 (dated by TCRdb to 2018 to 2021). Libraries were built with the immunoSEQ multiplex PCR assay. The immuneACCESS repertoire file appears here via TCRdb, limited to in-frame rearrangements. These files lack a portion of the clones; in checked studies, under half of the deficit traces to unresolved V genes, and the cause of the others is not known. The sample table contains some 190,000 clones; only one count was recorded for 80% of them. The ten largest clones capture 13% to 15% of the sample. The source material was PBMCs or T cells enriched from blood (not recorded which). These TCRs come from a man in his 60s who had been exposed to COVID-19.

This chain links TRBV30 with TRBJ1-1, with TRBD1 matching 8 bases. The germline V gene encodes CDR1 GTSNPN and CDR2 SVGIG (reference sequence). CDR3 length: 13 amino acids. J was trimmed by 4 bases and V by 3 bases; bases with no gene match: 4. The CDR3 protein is CAWSPTGGTEAFF. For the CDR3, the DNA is TGTGCCTGGAGCCCAACAGGGGGCACTGAAGCTTTCTTT.

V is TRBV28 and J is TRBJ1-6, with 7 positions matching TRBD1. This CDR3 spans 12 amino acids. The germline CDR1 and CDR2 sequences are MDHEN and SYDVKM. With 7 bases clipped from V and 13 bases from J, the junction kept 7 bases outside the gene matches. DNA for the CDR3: TGTGCCAGCAAAACACAGGGGTTGCCCCTCCACTTT. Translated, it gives CASKTQGLPLHF.

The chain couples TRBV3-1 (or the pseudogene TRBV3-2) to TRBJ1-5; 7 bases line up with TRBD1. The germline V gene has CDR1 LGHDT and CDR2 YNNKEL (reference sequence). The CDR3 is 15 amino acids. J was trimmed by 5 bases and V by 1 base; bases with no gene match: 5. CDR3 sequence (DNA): TGTGCCAGCAGCCAAGTGTTTCAGGGGGATCAGCCCCAGCATTTT. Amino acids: CASSQVFQGDQPQHF.

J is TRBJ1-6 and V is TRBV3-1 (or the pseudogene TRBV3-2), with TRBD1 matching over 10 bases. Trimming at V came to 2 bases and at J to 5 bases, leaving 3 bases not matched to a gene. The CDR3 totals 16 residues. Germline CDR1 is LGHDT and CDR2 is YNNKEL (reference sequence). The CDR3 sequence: CASSQMGTGDNSPLHF. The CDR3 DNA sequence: TGTGCCAGCAGCCAAATGGGGACAGGGGATAATTCACCCCTCCACTTT.

CDR3: CASSSGRDHEQYF. Here the CDR3 DNA reads TGTGCCAGCAGCTCCGGGAGGGACCACGAGCAGTACTTC. The chain combines TRBV7-2 with TRBJ2-7; 8 nucleotides align to TRBD2. Germline CDR1 is SGHTA and CDR2 is FQGNSA. The CDR3 length is 13 residues. V dropped 4 bases and J dropped 5; count of bases not matched to a gene: 4.

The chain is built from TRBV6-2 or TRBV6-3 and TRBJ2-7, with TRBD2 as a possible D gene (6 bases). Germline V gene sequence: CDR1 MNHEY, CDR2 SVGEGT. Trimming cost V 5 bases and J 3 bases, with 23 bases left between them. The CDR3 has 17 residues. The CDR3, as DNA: TGTGCCAGCAGTACTAGCTTCCAATCTCCTAAAATCTACGAGCAGTACTTC. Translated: CASSTSFQSPKIYEQYF.

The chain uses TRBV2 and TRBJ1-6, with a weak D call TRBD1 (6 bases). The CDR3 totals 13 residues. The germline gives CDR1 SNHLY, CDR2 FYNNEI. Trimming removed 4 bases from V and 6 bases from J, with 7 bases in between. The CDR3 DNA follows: TGTGCCAGCAGTGCAGGGGCTAATTCACCCCTCCACTTT. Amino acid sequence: CASSAGANSPLHF.

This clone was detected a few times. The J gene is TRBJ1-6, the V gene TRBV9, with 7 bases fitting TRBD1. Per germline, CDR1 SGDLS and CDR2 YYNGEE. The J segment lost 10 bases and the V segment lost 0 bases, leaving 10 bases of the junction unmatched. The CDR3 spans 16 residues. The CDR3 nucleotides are TGTGCCAGCAGCGTAGAGGGGGCCCCAAGGAACTCACCCCTCCACTTT. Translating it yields CASSVEGAPRNSPLHF.

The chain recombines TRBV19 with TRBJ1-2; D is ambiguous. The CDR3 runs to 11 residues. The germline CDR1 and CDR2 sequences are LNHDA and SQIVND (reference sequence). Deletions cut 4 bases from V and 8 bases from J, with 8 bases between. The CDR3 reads CASSNGRGYTF. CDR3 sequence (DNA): TGTGCCAGTAGTAACGGGAGAGGCTACACCTTC.

The CDR3 DNA is TGTGCCAGCAGCAAAGGGCCTGGGCAGGCCAACAACTATGGCTACACCTTC. Amino acid sequence: CASSKGPGQANNYGYTF. V gene TRBV21-1 combines with J gene TRBJ1-2; the table's D call, TRBD1, has no DNA check behind it. TRBV21-1 counts as a pseudogene. There are 17 residues in the CDR3.

The CDR3 DNA reads as TGTGCCAGCAGCTTGGATTGGGCGGGCGGAAACACTGAAGCTTTCTTT. The encoded protein is CASSLDWAGGNTEAFF. This chain links TRBV5-8 with TRBJ1-1, with unresolved D. This CDR3 has 16 amino acids. Germline V CDR1 and CDR2: SGHTS, YDEGEE. Trimming took off 0 bases at V and 2 bases at J, with 14 bases between the two ends.

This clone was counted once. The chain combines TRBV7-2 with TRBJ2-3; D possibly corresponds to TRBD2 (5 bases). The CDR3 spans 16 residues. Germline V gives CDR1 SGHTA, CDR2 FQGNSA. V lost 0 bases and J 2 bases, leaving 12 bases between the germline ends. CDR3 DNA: TGTGCCAGCAGCTTAGCAGCAGGACTCAACACAGATACGCAGTATTTT. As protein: CASSLAAGLNTDTQYF. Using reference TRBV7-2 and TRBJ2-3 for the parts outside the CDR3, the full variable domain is GAGVSQSPSNKVTEKGKDVELRCDPISGHTALYWYRQSLGQGLEFLIYFQGNSAPDKSGLPSDRFSAERTGGSVSTLTIQRTQQEDSAVYLCASSLAAGLNTDTQYFGPGTRLTVL.

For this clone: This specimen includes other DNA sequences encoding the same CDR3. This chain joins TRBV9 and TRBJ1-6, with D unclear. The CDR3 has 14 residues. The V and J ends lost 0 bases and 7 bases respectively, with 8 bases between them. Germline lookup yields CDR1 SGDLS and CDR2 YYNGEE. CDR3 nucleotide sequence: TGTGCCAGCAGCGTAGGGGGAGGCAATTCACCCCTCCACTTT. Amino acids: CASSVGGGNSPLHF.

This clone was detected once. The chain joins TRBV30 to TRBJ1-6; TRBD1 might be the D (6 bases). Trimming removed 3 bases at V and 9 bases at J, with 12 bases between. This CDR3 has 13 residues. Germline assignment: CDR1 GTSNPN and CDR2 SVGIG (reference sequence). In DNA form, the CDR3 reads TGTGCCTGGAGGGGACAAGGAGGTTCACCCCTCCACTTT. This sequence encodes CAWRGQGGSPLHF.

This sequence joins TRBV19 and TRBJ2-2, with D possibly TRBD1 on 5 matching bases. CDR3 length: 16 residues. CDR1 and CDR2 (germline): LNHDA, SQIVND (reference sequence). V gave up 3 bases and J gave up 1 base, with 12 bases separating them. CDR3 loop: CASSMYHRMNTGELFF. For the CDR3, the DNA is TGTGCCAGTAGTATGTATCACAGGATGAACACCGGGGAGCTGTTTTTT.

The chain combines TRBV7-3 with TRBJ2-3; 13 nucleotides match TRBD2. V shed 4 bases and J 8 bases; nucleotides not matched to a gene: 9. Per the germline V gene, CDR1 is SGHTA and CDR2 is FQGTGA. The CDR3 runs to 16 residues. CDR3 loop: CASSSVPGLAGTTQYF. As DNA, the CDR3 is TGTGCCAGCAGCTCCGTCCCGGGACTAGCGGGAACTACGCAGTATTTT.

CDR3 sequence (DNA): TGTGCCAGCAGCAAAGGGACCAGGGACAGGAGGCGATACACTGAAGCTTTCTTT. Protein: CASSKGTRDRRRYTEAFF. The rearrangement joins TRBV21-1 to TRBJ1-1; TRBD1 is the table's D call and was not checked against the DNA. TRBV21-1 represents a pseudogene. This CDR3 comprises 18 residues.